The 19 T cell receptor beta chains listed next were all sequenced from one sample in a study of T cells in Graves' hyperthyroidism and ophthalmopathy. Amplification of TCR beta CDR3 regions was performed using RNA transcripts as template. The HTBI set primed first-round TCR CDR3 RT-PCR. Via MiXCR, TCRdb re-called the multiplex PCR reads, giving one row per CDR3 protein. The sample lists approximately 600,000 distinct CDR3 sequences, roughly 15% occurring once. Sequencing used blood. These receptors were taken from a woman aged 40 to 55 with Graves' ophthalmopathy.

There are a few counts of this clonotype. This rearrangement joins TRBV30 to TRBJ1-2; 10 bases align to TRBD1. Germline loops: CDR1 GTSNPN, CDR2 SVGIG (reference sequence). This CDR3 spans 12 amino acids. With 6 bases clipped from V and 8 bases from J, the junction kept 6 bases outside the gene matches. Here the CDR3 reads CACDRGLGGYTF. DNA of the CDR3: TGTGCCTGCGACAGGGGGCTTGGCGGCTACACCTTC.

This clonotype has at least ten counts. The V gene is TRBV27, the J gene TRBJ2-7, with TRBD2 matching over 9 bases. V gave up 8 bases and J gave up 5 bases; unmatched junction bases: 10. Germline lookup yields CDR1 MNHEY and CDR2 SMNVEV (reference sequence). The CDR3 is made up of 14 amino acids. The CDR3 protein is CASALGAGGHEQYF. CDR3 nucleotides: TGTGCCAGCGCCCTAGGGGCGGGAGGGCACGAGCAGTACTTC.

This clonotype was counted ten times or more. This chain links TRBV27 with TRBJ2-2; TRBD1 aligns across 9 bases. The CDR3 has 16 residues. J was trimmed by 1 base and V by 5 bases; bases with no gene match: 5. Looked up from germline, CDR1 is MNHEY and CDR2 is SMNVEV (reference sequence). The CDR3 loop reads CASSTTDRGNTGELFF. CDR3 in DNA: TGTGCCAGCAGTACCACGGACAGGGGGAACACCGGGGAGCTGTTTTTT.

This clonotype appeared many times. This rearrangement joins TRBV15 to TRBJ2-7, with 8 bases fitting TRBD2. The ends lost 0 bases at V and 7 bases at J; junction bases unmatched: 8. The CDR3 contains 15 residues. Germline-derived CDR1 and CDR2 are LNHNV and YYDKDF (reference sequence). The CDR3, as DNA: TGTGCCACCAGCAGAGATACGGGAGGGCCATGGGAGCAGTACTTC. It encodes CATSRDTGGPWEQYF.

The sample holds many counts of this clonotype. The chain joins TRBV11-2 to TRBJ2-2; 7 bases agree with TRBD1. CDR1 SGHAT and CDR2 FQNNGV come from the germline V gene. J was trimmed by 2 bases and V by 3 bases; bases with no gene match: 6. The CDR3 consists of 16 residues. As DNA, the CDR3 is TGTGCCAGCAGCTTCGACAGGGTACCCAACACCGGGGAGCTGTTTTTT. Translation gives CASSFDRVPNTGELFF.

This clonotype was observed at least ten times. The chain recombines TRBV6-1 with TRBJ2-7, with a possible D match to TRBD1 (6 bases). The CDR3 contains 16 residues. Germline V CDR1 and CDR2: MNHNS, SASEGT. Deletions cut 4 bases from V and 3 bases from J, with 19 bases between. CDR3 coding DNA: TGTGCCAGCAGTGGCCCTCAGGGGCAAAGCCTCTACGAGCAGTACTTC. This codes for CASSGPQGQSLYEQYF.

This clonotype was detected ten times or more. In nucleotides, the CDR3 is TGTGCCAGCAGCTTATCAGGGACAGGTGGTCTTGGGCAGTACTTC. Translation gives CASSLSGTGGLGQYF. The chain couples TRBV7-2 to TRBJ2-7, with 8 bases identical to TRBD1. The length of the CDR3 is 15 residues. Germline lookup yields CDR1 SGHTA and CDR2 FQGNSA. Losses at the gene ends were 2 bases for V and 9 bases for J; bases not matched to a gene: 12.

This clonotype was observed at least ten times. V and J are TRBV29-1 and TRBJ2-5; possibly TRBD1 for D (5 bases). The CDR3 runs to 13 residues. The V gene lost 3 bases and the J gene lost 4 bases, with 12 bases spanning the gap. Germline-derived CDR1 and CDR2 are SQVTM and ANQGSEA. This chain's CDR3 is CSVDRAFSETQYF. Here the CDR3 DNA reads TGCAGCGTTGACAGGGCATTCTCAGAGACCCAGTACTTC.

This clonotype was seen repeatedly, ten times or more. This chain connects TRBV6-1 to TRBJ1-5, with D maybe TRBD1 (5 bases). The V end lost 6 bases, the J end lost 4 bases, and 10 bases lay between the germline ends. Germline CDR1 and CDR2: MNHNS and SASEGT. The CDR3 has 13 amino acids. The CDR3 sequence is CASRQAMNQPQHF. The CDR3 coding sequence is TGTGCCAGCAGACAGGCGATGAATCAGCCCCAGCATTTT.

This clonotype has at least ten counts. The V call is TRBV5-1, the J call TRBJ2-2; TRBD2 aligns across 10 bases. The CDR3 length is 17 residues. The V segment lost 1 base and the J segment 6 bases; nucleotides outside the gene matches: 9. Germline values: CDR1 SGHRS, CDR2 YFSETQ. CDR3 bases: TGCGCCAGCAGCTTGCCTAGCGGGGGACGGATGGCCGGGGAGCTGTTTTTT. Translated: CASSLPSGGRMAGELFF.

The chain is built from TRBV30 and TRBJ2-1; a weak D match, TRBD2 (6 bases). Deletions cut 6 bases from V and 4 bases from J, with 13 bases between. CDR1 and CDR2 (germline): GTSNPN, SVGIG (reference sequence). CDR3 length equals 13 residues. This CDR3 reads CACTSWTYNEQFF. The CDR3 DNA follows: TGTGCCTGTACTAGCTGGACATACAATGAGCAGTTCTTC.

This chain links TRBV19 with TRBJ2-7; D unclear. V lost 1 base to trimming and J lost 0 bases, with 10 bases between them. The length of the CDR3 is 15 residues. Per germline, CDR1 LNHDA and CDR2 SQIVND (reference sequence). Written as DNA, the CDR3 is TGTGCCAGTAGTATAGCCACCCCCAGCTCCTACGAGCAGTACTTC. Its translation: CASSIATPSSYEQYF.

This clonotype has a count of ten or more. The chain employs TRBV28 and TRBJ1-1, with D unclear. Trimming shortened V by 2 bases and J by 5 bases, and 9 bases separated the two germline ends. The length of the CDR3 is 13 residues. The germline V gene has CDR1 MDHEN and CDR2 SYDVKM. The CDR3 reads CASSLPPITEAFF. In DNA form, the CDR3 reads TGTGCCAGCAGTTTACCCCCGATTACTGAAGCTTTCTTT.

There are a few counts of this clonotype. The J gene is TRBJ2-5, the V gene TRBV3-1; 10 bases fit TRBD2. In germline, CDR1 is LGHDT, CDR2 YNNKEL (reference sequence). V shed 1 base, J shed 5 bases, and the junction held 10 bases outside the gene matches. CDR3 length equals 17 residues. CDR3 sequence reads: CASSQGTVAGGVETQYF. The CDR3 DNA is TGTGCCAGCAGCCAAGGGACCGTAGCGGGAGGCGTGGAGACCCAGTACTTC.

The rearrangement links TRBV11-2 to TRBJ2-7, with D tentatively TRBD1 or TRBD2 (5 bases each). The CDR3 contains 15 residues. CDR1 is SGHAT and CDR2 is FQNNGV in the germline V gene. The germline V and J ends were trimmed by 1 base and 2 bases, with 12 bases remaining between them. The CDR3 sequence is CASSLVTGLAYEQYF. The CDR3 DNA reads TGTGCCAGCAGCTTAGTAACGGGGCTAGCCTACGAGCAGTACTTC.

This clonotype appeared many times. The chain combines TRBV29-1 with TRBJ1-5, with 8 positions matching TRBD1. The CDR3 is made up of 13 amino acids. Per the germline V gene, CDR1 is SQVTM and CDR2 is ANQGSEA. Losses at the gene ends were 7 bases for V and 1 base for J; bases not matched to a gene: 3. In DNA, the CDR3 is TGCAGCGGACGACAGGGGAGCAATCAGCCCCAGCATTTT. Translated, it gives CSGRQGSNQPQHF.

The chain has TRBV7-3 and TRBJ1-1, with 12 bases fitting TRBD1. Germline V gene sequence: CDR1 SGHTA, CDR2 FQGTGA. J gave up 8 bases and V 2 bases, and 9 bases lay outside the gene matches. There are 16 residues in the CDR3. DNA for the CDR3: TGTGCCAGCAGCTTAGACGGGACAGGGGGCCGCAGGGAAGCTTTCTTT. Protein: CASSLDGTGGRREAFF.

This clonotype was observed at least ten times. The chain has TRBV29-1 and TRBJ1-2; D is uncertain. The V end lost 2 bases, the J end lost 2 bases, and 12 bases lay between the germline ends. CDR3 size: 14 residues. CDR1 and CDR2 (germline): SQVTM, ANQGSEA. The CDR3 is CSVESARTNYGYTF. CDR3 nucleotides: TGCAGCGTTGAATCTGCGCGCACGAACTATGGCTACACCTTC.

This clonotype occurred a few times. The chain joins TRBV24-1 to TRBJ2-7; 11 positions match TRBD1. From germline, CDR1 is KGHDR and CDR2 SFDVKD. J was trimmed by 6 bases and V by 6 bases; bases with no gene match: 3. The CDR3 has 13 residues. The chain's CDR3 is CATSRTGGVEQYF. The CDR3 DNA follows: TGTGCCACCAGTCGGACAGGGGGCGTCGAGCAGTACTTC.